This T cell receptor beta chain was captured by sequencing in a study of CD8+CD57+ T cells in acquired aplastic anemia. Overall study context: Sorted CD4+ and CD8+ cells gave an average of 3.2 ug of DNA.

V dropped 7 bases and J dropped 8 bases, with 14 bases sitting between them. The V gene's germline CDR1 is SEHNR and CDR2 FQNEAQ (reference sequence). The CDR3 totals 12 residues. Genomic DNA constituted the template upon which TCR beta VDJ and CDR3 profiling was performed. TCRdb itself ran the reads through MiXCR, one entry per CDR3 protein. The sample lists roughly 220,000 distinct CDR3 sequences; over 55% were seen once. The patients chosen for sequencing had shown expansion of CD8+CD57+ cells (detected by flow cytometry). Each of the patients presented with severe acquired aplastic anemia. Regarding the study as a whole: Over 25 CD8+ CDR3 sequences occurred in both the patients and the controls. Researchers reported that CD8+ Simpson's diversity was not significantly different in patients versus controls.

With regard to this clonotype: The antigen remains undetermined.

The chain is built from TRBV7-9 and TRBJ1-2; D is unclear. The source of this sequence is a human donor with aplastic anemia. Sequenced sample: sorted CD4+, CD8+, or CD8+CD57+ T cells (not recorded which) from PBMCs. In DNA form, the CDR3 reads TGTGCCAGCAATAACGGTGGAGAGGGCTACACCTTC. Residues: CASNNGGEGYTF.